Listed below are T cell receptor beta chains from one sample, sequenced in a study of radiation and T cells in renal cell carcinoma. Assay used: immunoSEQ multiplex PCR; TCRdb lists only in-frame clones, some missing. The sample has tens of thousands of clones; 65% to 85% are singletons. The starting material was blood, obtained from a patient whose treatment included radiotherapy and nephrectomy. The receptors were gathered from a man aged 60 to 69 with renal cell carcinoma. Both conserved end residues are part of each CDR3. Fields, in order: V gene, D gene, CDR3 length, clone size, J gene, CDR3 protein, CDR3 DNA. The D gene is left open where the match is weak. Some rows have no size entry. The others give once, few or many, or a class for an expanded clone.

v_gene: TRBV5-1; d_gene: TRBD2; len: 13; abundance: .; j_gene: TRBJ2-4; CDR3aa: CASSLGLANIQYF; CDR3nt: TGCGCCAGCAGCTTGGGACTAGCCAACATTCAGTACTTC
v_gene: TRBV12-2; d_gene: .; len: 18; abundance: few; j_gene: TRBJ1-2; CDR3aa: CASRLSGDRTSFNYGYTF; CDR3nt: TGTGCAAGTCGCTTGTCAGGGGACAGAACCTCATTTAACTATGGCTACACCTTC
v_gene: TRBV29-1; d_gene: TRBD1; len: 13; abundance: once; j_gene: TRBJ2-7; CDR3aa: CSVPGGVGDEQYF; CDR3nt: TGCAGCGTGCCAGGGGGCGTAGGGGACGAGCAGTACTTC
v_gene: TRBV15; d_gene: .; len: 17; abundance: .; j_gene: TRBJ2-5; CDR3aa: CATSRAARQASGVTQYF; CDR3nt: TGTGCCACCAGCAGAGCCGCCCGACAGGCCTCCGGGGTGACCCAGTACTTC
v_gene: TRBV7-2; d_gene: TRBD1; len: 15; abundance: .; j_gene: TRBJ2-2; CDR3aa: CASSTQTGDTGELFF; CDR3nt: TGTGCCAGCAGCACACAGACAGGGGACACCGGGGAGCTGTTTTTT
v_gene: TRBV7-9; d_gene: TRBD1; len: 12; abundance: .; j_gene: TRBJ1-4; CDR3aa: CASRWDSGKLFF; CDR3nt: TGTGCCAGCAGATGGGACAGTGGGAAACTGTTTTTT
v_gene: TRBV9; d_gene: TRBD2; len: 16; abundance: .; j_gene: TRBJ2-3; CDR3aa: CASSVAGLARADTQYF; CDR3nt: TGTGCCAGCAGCGTAGCAGGACTAGCTCGCGCAGATACGCAGTATTTT
v_gene: TRBV5-6; d_gene: TRBD2; len: 15; abundance: .; j_gene: TRBJ2-5; CDR3aa: CASSSLAGFQETQYF; CDR3nt: TGTGCCAGCAGCTCACTAGCGGGGTTCCAAGAGACCCAGTACTTC
v_gene: TRBV7-8; d_gene: TRBD1; len: 15; abundance: .; j_gene: TRBJ1-1; CDR3aa: CASSLVGQGETEAFF; CDR3nt: TGTGCCAGCAGCTTAGTTGGACAGGGGGAAACTGAAGCTTTCTTT
v_gene: TRBV30; d_gene: TRBD2; len: 16; abundance: .; j_gene: TRBJ2-1; CDR3aa: CAWSVTTSSAYNEQFF; CDR3nt: TGTGCCTGGAGTGTCACGACTAGCTCGGCCTACAATGAGCAGTTCTTC
v_gene: TRBV30; d_gene: TRBD1; len: 14; abundance: .; j_gene: TRBJ1-4; CDR3aa: CAWSVGQGAEKLFF; CDR3nt: TGTGCCTGGAGTGTAGGACAGGGGGCTGAAAAACTGTTTTTT
v_gene: TRBV6-5; d_gene: .; len: 15; abundance: .; j_gene: TRBJ2-1; CDR3aa: CASSTYSHPYNEQFF; CDR3nt: TGTGCCAGCAGTACCTACTCCCACCCCTACAATGAGCAGTTCTTC
v_gene: TRBV11-2; d_gene: .; len: 15; abundance: .; j_gene: TRBJ2-5; CDR3aa: CASSQWSDSSETQYF; CDR3nt: TGTGCCAGCAGCCAGTGGTCTGACAGTTCAGAGACCCAGTACTTC
v_gene: TRBV9; d_gene: .; len: 16; abundance: .; j_gene: TRBJ2-1; CDR3aa: CASSVAPAGRDDEQFF; CDR3nt: TGTGCCAGCAGCGTAGCTCCTGCGGGACGGGACGATGAGCAGTTCTTC
v_gene: TRBV25-1; d_gene: TRBD2; len: 13; abundance: .; j_gene: TRBJ2-1; CDR3aa: CATGTSGRDEQFF; CDR3nt: TGTGCCACGGGGACTAGCGGGAGGGATGAGCAGTTCTTC
v_gene: TRBV5-6; d_gene: .; len: 16; abundance: .; j_gene: TRBJ2-5; CDR3aa: CASSSSQRANQETQYF; CDR3nt: TGTGCCAGCAGTTCCTCCCAGCGGGCGAACCAAGAGACCCAGTACTTC
v_gene: TRBV10-2; d_gene: .; len: 17; abundance: .; j_gene: TRBJ2-3; CDR3aa: CASSESKLGPSTDTQYF; CDR3nt: TGCGCCAGCAGTGAATCCAAACTCGGACCTTCCACAGATACGCAGTATTTT
v_gene: TRBV5-1; d_gene: .; len: 15; abundance: .; j_gene: TRBJ2-1; CDR3aa: CASSLDVRDYNEQFF; CDR3nt: TGCGCCAGCAGCTTGGACGTCCGGGACTACAATGAGCAGTTCTTC
v_gene: TRBV30; d_gene: TRBD2; len: 14; abundance: .; j_gene: TRBJ2-2; CDR3aa: CAWRRLAGPGELFF; CDR3nt: TGTGCCTGGAGAAGACTAGCGGGACCCGGGGAGCTGTTTTTT
v_gene: TRBV7-2; d_gene: TRBD1; len: 12; abundance: medium-sized; j_gene: TRBJ1-1; CDR3aa: CASSVGTGEAFF; CDR3nt: TGTGCCAGCAGCGTTGGGACAGGGGAAGCTTTCTTT
v_gene: TRBV4-2; d_gene: .; len: 15; abundance: .; j_gene: TRBJ1-4; CDR3aa: CASSQGDAVAEKLFF; CDR3nt: TGTGCCAGCAGCCAAGGGGATGCAGTTGCTGAAAAACTGTTTTTT
v_gene: TRBV6-1; d_gene: TRBD1; len: 16; abundance: .; j_gene: TRBJ1-6; CDR3aa: CASSEEQGAFNSPLHF; CDR3nt: TGTGCCAGCAGTGAAGAACAGGGGGCCTTTAATTCACCCCTCCACTTT
v_gene: TRBV27; d_gene: .; len: 15; abundance: .; j_gene: TRBJ2-1; CDR3aa: CASSLSTHSYNEQFF; CDR3nt: TGTGCCAGCAGTTTATCTACTCACTCCTACAATGAGCAGTTCTTC
v_gene: TRBV11-3; d_gene: .; len: 16; abundance: .; j_gene: TRBJ2-2; CDR3aa: CASSLWLSANTGELFF; CDR3nt: TGTGCCAGCAGCTTATGGCTTAGCGCGAACACCGGGGAGCTGTTTTTT
v_gene: TRBV27; d_gene: .; len: 13; abundance: .; j_gene: TRBJ1-5; CDR3aa: CASSVGWRTPQHF; CDR3nt: TGTGCCAGCAGTGTTGGGTGGCGGACGCCCCAGCATTTT
v_gene: TRBV11-3; d_gene: TRBD2; len: 15; abundance: .; j_gene: TRBJ2-1; CDR3aa: CASSPRTSGYNEQFF; CDR3nt: TGTGCCAGCAGCCCTCGGACTAGCGGATACAATGAGCAGTTCTTC
v_gene: TRBV19; d_gene: .; len: 15; abundance: .; j_gene: TRBJ1-4; CDR3aa: CASSMRVSSREKLFF; CDR3nt: TGTGCCAGTAGTATGCGGGTTTCGAGTCGGGAAAAACTGTTTTTT
v_gene: TRBV2; d_gene: TRBD1; len: 16; abundance: .; j_gene: TRBJ1-2; CDR3aa: CASSPGTGANNYGYTF; CDR3nt: TGTGCCAGCAGTCCCGGGACAGGGGCAAATAACTATGGCTACACCTTC
v_gene: TRBV14; d_gene: .; len: 14; abundance: .; j_gene: TRBJ2-2; CDR3aa: CASRAGENTGELFF; CDR3nt: TGTGCCAGCAGGGCAGGGGAGAACACCGGGGAGCTGTTTTTT
v_gene: TRBV21-1; d_gene: .; len: 18; abundance: .; j_gene: TRBJ2-4; CDR3aa: CASIRLILFSRAKNIQYF; CDR3nt: TGTGCCAGCATCCGGTTGATTCTGTTTTCCAGGGCCAAAAACATTCAGTACTTC
v_gene: TRBV18; d_gene: .; len: 13; abundance: .; j_gene: TRBJ2-3; CDR3aa: CASSSGVTDTQYF; CDR3nt: TGTGCCAGCTCATCGGGAGTCACAGATACGCAGTATTTT
v_gene: TRBV2; d_gene: TRBD1; len: 16; abundance: .; j_gene: TRBJ2-2; CDR3aa: CASPYPGQGPTGELFF; CDR3nt: TGTGCCAGTCCATACCCGGGACAGGGGCCCACCGGGGAGCTGTTTTTT
v_gene: TRBV7-8; d_gene: .; len: 15; abundance: .; j_gene: TRBJ1-6; CDR3aa: CASSLLERAQGPLHF; CDR3nt: TGTGCCAGCAGCTTACTGGAGAGGGCCCAGGGTCCCCTCCACTTT
v_gene: TRBV10-3; d_gene: TRBD1; len: 12; abundance: .; j_gene: TRBJ2-3; CDR3aa: CATGQNTDTQYF; CDR3nt: TGTGCCACGGGACAGAACACAGATACGCAGTATTTT
v_gene: TRBV27; d_gene: .; len: 15; abundance: .; j_gene: TRBJ1-2; CDR3aa: CASSFLGVTQYGYTF; CDR3nt: TGTGCCAGCAGTTTTCTTGGGGTAACGCAGTATGGCTACACCTTC
v_gene: TRBV11-2; d_gene: .; len: 15; abundance: .; j_gene: TRBJ2-3; CDR3aa: CASSLDRQFTDTQYF; CDR3nt: TGTGCCAGCAGCTTAGATCGACAGTTCACAGATACGCAGTATTTT